Listed here is a single T cell receptor beta chain. The data were taken from a study of CXCR3-negative and CXCR3-positive naive CD8 T cells. UMI labels and 5' RACE were used to prepare the TRB cDNA libraries. TCRdb reprocessed the 5' RACE reads, keeping one entry per CDR3 protein, no DNA. The table lists about 120,000 distinct CDR3 sequences. CDR3 length: 13 amino acids. CDR1 is SQVTM and CDR2 is ANQGSEA in the germline V gene. The sequencing sample was made of naive CXCR3- CD8+ T cells from blood. Subset: CD45RO-CCR7+CD27+CD95- naive CD8+ T cells lacking CXCR3 (TNR3-). The chain uses TRBV29-1 and TRBJ2-3; lacking DNA, the TRBD1 call made by TCRdb goes unchecked. The TCR sequence derives from a human donor in good health. Some clones in this sample may be carry-over from other donors' samples. The CDR3 loop reads CSVAAGATDTQYF.